This TCR beta chain was found in a study of beta chain features in type 1 diabetes (dated by TCRdb to the late 2010s). About the investigation overall: Patients and healthy donors did not differ in mean age, gender distribution, total cell number or subset yield. A total of 100 million to 110 million sorted cells were examined across all samples, and a strong correlation was observed between cell number per subset and RNA yield. The study compared TCRB repertoires of sorted circulating CD4+ T cell subsets between recently diagnosed type 1 diabetes patients and matched healthy donors. Regulatory and stem cell-like memory subsets were obtained from only 8 patients and roughly eight healthy donors, while naive and central memory subsets were obtained from all 30 or so donors.

The CDR3 runs 18 residues from the cysteine to the phenylalanine. Only the CDR3 portion is preserved as DNA: 54 bases, with reading frame beginning at the first base. Between the V and J ends, shortened by 6 bases and 0 bases respectively, the junction contains 21 bases. The CDR1 and CDR2 encoded by the germline V gene (reference sequence) are MNHEY and SMNVEV. The High Capacity cDNA Reverse Transcription Kit was used to reverse transcribe all of the isolated RNA, meaning that expressed TCRB transcripts were what got sequenced. Deep immunoSEQ sequencing was applied to naive, central memory and regulatory T cell samples, giving an average of about 3.6 million total reads per sample. After sorted cells were lysed in RLT buffer, RNA was extracted with DNase-treated RNeasy Micro or Mini kits, with the choice depending on cell number. To prevent cross-contamination, each cell subset was processed individually, whereas patient and healthy donor samples were processed jointly. Using the immunoSEQ multiplex PCR, TCRB sequences were amplified from cDNA into 87-bp fragments spanning the CDR3 region. Sequencing of the amplicons was performed on the Illumina HiSeq platform. As for the original processing: Synthetic template baselines were used to correct PCR bias computationally, reads within Hamming distance 2 were collapsed, and singletons that could not be merged were discarded. By aligning reads against IMGT, V, D and J genes, CDR3 length, and insertions or deletions at six rearrangement sites were assigned. Within each subset, clonotype counts were normalized to the number of sorted cells before true diversity and Gini coefficients were calculated with the tcR R package. The overlap coefficient, calculated on TCRB nucleotide sequences, was used to quantify repertoire sharing. As a proxy for the pre-selection repertoire, out-of-frame TCRB sequences from naive cells were analyzed. TCRdb took this table from immuneACCESS and kept in-frame rearrangements with V and J called. Such tables lack part of the clones; where checked against another copy, unresolved V genes explain under half of the gap, and the rest is unexplained. D and trimming were read from the DNA, whereas the V and J calls and clone size are those reported in that table. In this sample the table shows around 600,000 clones, around an eighth of which occur a single time. Clones ranked in the top ten supply more than 0.095% of the sample.

This clone was seen only a few times. Its antigen has not been determined. No quality values exist for individual bases; no much larger clone is one base distant. Here is what the overall study found, with its caveats: Fewer insertions and more nucleotide deletions at VDJ recombination sites were observed in patients with type 1 diabetes, implying thymic rearrangement abnormalities. Because cDNA rather than genomic DNA was sequenced, highly expressing activated cells could have been over-represented, although no difference in activation and CD3 levels was found between groups. PCR may preferentially amplify shorter templates, but because patient and control samples were amplified and corrected together, any resulting skew would affect both groups equally. Because small numbers of individuals were included in the HLA sub-analyses, any influence of HLA type on TCRB rearrangement was left unresolved. Naive, central memory and regulatory TCRB repertoires appeared more similar among patients than among healthy donors. Type 1 diabetes patients showed a moderate but significant shortening of TCRB CDR3 length in all four CD4+ subsets.

From each donor, a single peripheral blood sample of 100 to 150 mL on average was drawn into heparinised tubes. A BD FACSAria II was used to sort naive, central memory, regulatory and stem cell-like memory CD4+ T cells with a panel that included CD45RO, CCR7, CD25, CD127, CD95 and CD27. A purity above 98% was achieved for all sorted populations. Right away, PBMCs were isolated by Lymphoprep density gradient centrifugation and were stained directly, with no culture step. So that batch effects would be minimized, each experiment stained and sorted samples in pairs, pairing one healthy donor with one patient.

The chain employs TRBV27 and TRBJ1-3, with the D gene uncertain. The sample was naive CD4+ T cells from blood. The sample's cell subset or site label is to be understood as: true naive CD4+ T cells. This TCR was sampled from a young man with type 1 diabetes. The DNA sequence is TGTGCCAGCAGAAGAGGAGGAACGGATAAGCTCTCTGGAAACACCATATATTTT. Its protein product is CASRRGGTDKLSGNTIYF.